This T cell receptor (beta chain) was retrieved from a study of Graves' ophthalmopathy and Graves' hyperthyroidism. Patients newly diagnosed with hyperthyroidism, under 2 months' duration, were aged 18 to 65, the study reports. Researchers turned away patients with other autoimmune diseases, uncontrolled infections, pregnancy or lactation. Points from the study as a whole: Ophthalmopathy could be told apart from stable hyperthyroidism by a 13-signature model (87.88% sensitivity, about 80% specificity). The model achieved approximately 71% sensitivity and over 72% specificity for ophthalmopathy progression.

The V and J ends lost 4 bases and 1 base, in that order; junction bases with no gene match: 6. Germline CDR1 MGHDK, CDR2 SYGVNS. This CDR3 comprises 16 residues. Concerning this clonotype itself: What it binds is unknown.

TCR beta CDR3 amplification used RNA transcripts. Investigators did first-round RT-PCR with HTBI primers, then second-round multiplex PCR. Each CDR3 protein gets one entry after TCRdb re-called the multiplex PCR reads with MiXCR. The data contain about 1.2 million distinct CDR3 sequences, about 35% of them singletons. The sequence was collected from an adult man with Graves' hyperthyroidism. The V call is TRBV25-1, the J call TRBJ2-2; 7 bases are shared with TRBD2. Sequencing input: peripheral blood or thyroid tissue (not recorded which). As DNA, the CDR3 is TGTGCCAGCAGTGCTAGCGGAAGGGAGAACACCGGGGAGCTGTTTTTT. Amino acids: CASSASGRENTGELFF.